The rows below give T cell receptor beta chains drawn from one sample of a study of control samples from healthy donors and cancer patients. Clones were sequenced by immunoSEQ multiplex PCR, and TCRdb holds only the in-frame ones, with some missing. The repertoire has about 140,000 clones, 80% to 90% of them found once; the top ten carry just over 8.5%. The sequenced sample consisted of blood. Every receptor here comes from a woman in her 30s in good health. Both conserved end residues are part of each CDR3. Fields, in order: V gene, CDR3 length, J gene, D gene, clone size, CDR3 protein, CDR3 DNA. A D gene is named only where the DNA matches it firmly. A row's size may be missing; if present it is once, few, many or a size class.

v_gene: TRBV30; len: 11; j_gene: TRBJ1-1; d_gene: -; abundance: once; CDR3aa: CAWSASTEAFF; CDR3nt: TGTGCCTGGAGTGCCAGCACTGAAGCTTTCTTT
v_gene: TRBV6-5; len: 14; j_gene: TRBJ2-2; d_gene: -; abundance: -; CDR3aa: CASGLLENTGELFF; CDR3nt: TGTGCCAGCGGCTTATTAGAGAACACCGGGGAGCTGTTTTTT
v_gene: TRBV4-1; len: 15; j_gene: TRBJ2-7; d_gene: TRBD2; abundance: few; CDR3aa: CASSQTSGQTYEQYF; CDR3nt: TGCGCCAGCAGCCAAACTAGCGGCCAAACCTACGAGCAGTACTTC
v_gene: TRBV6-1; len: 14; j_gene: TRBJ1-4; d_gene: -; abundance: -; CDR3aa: CASSEVAGDEKLFF; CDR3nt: TGTGCCAGCAGTGAAGTCGCAGGGGACGAAAAACTGTTTTTT
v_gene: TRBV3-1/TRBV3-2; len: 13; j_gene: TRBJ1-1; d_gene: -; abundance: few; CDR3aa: CASTPFGETEAFF; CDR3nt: TGTGCCAGCACCCCTTTTGGGGAAACTGAAGCTTTCTTT
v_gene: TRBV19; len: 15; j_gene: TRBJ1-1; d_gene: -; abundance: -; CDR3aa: CASSSPTGLNTEAFF; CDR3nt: TGTGCCAGTAGTTCACCGACAGGTTTGAACACTGAAGCTTTCTTT
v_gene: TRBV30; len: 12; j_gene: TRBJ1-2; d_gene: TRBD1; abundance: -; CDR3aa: CAWTGGNYGYTF; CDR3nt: TGTGCCTGGACAGGGGGCAACTATGGCTACACCTTC
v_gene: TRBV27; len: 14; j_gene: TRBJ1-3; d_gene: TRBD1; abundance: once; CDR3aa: CASSTGTVGNTIYF; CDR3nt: TGTGCCAGCAGCACAGGGACAGTGGGAAACACCATATATTTT
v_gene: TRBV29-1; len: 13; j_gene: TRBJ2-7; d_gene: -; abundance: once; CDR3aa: CSVGRQSAGEQYF; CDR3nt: TGCAGCGTTGGAAGGCAGAGTGCGGGCGAGCAGTACTTC
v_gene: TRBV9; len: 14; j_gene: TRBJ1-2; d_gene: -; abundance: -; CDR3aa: CASSPRISNYGYTF; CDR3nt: TGTGCCAGCAGCCCCCGGATATCTAACTATGGCTACACCTTC
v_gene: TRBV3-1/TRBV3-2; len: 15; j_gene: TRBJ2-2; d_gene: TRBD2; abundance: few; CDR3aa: CASSQLAVNTGELFF; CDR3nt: TGTGCCAGCAGCCAACTAGCGGTGAACACCGGGGAGCTGTTTTTT
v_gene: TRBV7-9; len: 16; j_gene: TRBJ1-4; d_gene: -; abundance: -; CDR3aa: CASTAQYREAGEKLFF; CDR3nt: TGTGCCAGCACCGCCCAGTACCGGGAAGCCGGAGAAAAACTGTTTTTT
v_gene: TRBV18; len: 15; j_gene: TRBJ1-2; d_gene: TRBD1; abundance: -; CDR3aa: CASSRIGQGHYGYTF; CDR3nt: TGTGCCAGCTCACGAATCGGACAGGGCCACTATGGCTACACCTTC
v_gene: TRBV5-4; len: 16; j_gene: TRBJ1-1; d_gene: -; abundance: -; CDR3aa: CASSPYGAGFAGRAFF; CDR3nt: TGTGCCAGCAGCCCCTATGGGGCTGGTTTCGCAGGGAGGGCTTTCTTT
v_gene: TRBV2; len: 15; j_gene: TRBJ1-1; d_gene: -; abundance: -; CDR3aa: CASKLLLIGNTEAFF; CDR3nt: TGTGCCAGCAAGTTACTACTAATTGGGAACACTGAAGCTTTCTTT
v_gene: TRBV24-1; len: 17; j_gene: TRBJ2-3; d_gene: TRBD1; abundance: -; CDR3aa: CATSESGTGGPRITQYF; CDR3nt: TGTGCCACCAGTGAATCCGGGACAGGGGGCCCGCGAATCACGCAGTATTTT
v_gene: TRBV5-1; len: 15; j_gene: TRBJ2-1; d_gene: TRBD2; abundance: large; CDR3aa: CASSLEAGGNNEQFF; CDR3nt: TGCGCCAGCAGCTTAGAAGCGGGAGGGAACAATGAGCAGTTCTTC